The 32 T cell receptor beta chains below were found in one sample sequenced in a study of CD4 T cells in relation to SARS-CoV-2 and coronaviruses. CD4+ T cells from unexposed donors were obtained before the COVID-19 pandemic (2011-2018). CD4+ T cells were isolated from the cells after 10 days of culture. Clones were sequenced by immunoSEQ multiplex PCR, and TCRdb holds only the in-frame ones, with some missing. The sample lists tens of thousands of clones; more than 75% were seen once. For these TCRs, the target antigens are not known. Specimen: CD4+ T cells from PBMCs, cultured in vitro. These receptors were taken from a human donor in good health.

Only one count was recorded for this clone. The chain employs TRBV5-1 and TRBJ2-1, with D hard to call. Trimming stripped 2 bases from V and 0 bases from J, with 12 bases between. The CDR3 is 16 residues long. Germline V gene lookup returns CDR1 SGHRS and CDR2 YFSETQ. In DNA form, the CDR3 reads TGCGCCAGCAGCTTAGACTCGAGCAGCTCCTACAATGAGCAGTTCTTC. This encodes CASSLDSSSSYNEQFF.

The CDR3 loop reads CASSQDGTRGVGYGYTF. The CDR3 DNA follows: TGTGCCAGCAGCCAAGATGGGACCAGGGGTGTGGGCTATGGCTACACCTTC. V is TRBV4-2 and J is TRBJ1-2, with D perhaps matching TRBD1 (6 bases). CDR3 size: 17 residues. Trimming shortened V by 0 bases and J by 4 bases, and 18 bases separated the two germline ends. The germline gives CDR1 LGHNA, CDR2 YNFKEQ.

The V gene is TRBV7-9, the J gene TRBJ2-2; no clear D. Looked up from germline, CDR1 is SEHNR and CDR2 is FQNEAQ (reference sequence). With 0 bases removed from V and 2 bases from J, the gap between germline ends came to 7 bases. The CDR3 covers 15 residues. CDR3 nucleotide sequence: TGTGCCAGCAGCTTAGCGTCGGTAAACACCGGGGAGCTGTTTTTT. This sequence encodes CASSLASVNTGELFF.

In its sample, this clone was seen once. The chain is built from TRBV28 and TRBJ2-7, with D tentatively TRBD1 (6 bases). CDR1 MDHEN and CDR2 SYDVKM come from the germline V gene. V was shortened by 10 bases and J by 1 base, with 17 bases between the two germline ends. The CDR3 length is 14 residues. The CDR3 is CAISPGTFSYEQYF. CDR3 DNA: TGTGCCATTTCACCCGGGACATTTTCCTACGAGCAGTACTTC.

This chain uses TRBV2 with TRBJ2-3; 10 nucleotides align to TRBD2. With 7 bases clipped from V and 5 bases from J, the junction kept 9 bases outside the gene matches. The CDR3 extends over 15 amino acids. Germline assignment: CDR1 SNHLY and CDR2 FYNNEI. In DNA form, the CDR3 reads TGTGCCAGCACCGGGCAGCGGGGGGGTGTAGATACGCAGTATTTT. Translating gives CASTGQRGGVDTQYF.

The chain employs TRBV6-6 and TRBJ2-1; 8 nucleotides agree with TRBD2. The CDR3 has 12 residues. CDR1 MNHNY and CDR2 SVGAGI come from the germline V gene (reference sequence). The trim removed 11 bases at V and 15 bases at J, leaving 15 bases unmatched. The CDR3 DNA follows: TGTGCCTCCTCCCCCGGGGGCGGGAGGATGTTCTTC. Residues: CASSPGGGRMFF.

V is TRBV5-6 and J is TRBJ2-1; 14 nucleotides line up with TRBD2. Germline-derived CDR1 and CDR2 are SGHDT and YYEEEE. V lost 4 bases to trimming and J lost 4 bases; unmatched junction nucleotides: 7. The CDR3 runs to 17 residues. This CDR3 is CASSTRTSGRPYNEQFF. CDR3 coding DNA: TGTGCCAGCAGCACACGGACTAGCGGGAGGCCGTACAATGAGCAGTTCTTC.

The CDR3 sequence: CASSARLLGETQYF. Written as DNA, the CDR3 is TGTGCCAGCAGCGCCCGCCTTTTGGGGGAGACCCAGTACTTC. The chain carries TRBV7-8 and TRBJ2-5; D remains unclear. This CDR3 has 14 residues. With 5 bases removed from V and 5 bases from J, the gap between germline ends came to 15 bases. Germline assignment: CDR1 SGHVS and CDR2 FQNEAQ. Filled out from reference TRBV7-8 and TRBJ2-5, the complete variable domain reads GAGVSQSPRYKVAKRGQDVALRCDPISGHVSLFWYQQALGQGPEFLTYFQNEAQLDKSGLPSDRFFAERPEGSVSTLKIQRTQQEDSAVYLCASSARLLGETQYFGPGTRLLVL.

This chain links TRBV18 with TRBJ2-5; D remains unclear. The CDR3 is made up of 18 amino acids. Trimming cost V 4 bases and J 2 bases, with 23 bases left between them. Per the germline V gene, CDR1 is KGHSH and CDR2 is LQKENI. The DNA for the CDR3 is TGTGCCAGCTCACTACTTCCATACGTCGGGCTGGCTCAAGAGACCCAGTACTTC. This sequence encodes CASSLLPYVGLAQETQYF.

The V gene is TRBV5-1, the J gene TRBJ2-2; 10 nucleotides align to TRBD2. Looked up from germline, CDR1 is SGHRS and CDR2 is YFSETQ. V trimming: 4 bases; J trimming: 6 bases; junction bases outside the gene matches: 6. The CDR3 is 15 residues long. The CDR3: CASSGAGGHPGELFF. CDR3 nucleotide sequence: TGCGCCAGCAGCGGAGCGGGGGGGCATCCCGGGGAGCTGTTTTTT.

CDR3 DNA sequence: TGTGCCAGCTCACCTTCGGCCCACCCGAACACCGGGGAGCTGTTTTTT. Residues: CASSPSAHPNTGELFF. The chain joins TRBV18 to TRBJ2-2, with unresolved D. Deletions cut 3 bases from V and 0 bases from J, with 11 bases between. This CDR3 is built from 16 residues. Germline V CDR1 and CDR2: KGHSH, LQKENI.

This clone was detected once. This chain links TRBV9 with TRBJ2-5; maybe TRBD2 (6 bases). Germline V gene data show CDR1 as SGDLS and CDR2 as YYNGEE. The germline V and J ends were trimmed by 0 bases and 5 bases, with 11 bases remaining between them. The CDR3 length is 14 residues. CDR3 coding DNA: TGTGCCAGCAGCGTAGGGTCGGGGGTTGAGACCCAGTACTTC. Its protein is CASSVGSGVETQYF.

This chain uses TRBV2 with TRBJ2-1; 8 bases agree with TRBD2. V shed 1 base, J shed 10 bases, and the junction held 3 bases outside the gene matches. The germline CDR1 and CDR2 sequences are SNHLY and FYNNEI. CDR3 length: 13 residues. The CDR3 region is CASSEDGGAEQFF. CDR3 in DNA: TGTGCCAGCAGTGAAGACGGGGGGGCCGAGCAGTTCTTC. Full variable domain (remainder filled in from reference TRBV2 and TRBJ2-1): EPEVTQTPSHQVTQMGQEVILRCVPISNHLYFYWYRQILGQKVEFLVSFYNNEISEKSEIFDDQFSVERPDGSNFTLKIRSTKLEDSAMYFCASSEDGGAEQFFGPGTRLTVL.

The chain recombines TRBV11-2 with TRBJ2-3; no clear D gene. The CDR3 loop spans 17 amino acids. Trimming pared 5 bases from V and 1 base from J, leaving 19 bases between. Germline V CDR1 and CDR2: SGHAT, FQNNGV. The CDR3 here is CASSHLGSGGGTDTQYF. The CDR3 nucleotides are TGTGCCAGCAGCCACCTAGGCTCTGGCGGTGGCACAGATACGCAGTATTTT.

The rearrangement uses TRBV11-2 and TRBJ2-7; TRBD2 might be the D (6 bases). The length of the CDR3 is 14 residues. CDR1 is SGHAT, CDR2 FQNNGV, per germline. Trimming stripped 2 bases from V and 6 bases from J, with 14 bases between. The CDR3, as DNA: TGTGCCAGCAGCTTACAGCCGGGAGCGGTCGAGCAGTACTTC. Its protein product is CASSLQPGAVEQYF.

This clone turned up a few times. The CDR3 sequence is CASSLEAGLKSEAFF. Written as DNA, the CDR3 is TGCGCCAGCAGCTTGGAAGCAGGATTGAAGTCTGAAGCTTTCTTT. The chain is built from TRBV5-1 and TRBJ1-1; D call uncertain. CDR1 is SGHRS and CDR2 is YFSETQ in the germline V gene. The CDR3 contains 15 residues. V was shortened by 0 bases and J by 6 bases, with 15 bases between the two germline ends.

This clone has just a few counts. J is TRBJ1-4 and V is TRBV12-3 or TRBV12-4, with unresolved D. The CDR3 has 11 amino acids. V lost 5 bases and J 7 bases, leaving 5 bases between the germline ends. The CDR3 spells CASSPFEKLFF. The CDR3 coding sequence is TGTGCCAGCAGTCCCTTTGAAAAACTGTTTTTT.

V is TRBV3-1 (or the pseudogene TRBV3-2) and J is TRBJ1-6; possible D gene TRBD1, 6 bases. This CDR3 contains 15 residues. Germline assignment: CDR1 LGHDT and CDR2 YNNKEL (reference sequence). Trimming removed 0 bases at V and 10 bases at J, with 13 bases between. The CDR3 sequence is CASSQDMGGGSPLHF. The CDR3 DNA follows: TGTGCCAGCAGCCAAGATATGGGGGGGGGCTCACCCCTCCACTTT.

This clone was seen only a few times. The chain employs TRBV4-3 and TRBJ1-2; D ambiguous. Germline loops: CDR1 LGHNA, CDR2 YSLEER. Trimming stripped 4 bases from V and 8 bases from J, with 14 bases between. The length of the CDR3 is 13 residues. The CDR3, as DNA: TGCGCCAGCAGCCCCTGGTCCGGGAGCGGCTACACCTTC. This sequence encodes CASSPWSGSGYTF.

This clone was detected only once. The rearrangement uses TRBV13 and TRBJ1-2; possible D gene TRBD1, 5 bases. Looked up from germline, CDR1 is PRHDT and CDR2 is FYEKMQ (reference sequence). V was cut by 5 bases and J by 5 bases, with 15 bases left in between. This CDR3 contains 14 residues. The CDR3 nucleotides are TGTGCCAGCAGCCGCGCGAGGCAGGGATATGGCTACACCTTC. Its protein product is CASSRARQGYGYTF.

CDR3 nucleotide sequence: TGTGCCAGCAGCCGAGACACCGGGGAGCTGTTTTTT. Encoded protein: CASSRDTGELFF. The chain links TRBV11-2 to TRBJ2-2; the D is unclear. V lost 5 bases and J 3 bases, leaving 4 bases between the germline ends. The CDR3 has 12 amino acids. Germline CDR1 and CDR2: SGHAT and FQNNGV.

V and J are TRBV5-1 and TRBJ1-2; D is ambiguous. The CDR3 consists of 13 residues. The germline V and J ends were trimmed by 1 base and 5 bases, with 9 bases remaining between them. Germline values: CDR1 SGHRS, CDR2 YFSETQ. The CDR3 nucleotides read TGCGCCAGCAGCTTGAATGACTTTTATGGCTACACCTTC. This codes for CASSLNDFYGYTF.

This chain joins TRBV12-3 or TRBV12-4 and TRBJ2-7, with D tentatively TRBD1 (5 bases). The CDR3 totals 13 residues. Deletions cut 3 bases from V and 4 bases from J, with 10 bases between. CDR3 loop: CASSFAGSYEQYF. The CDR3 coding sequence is TGTGCCAGCAGTTTCGCAGGGTCTTACGAGCAGTACTTC.

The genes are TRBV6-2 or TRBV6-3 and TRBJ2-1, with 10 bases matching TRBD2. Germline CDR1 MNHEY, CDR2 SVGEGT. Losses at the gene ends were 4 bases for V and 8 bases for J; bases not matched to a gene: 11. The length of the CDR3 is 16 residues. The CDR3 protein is CASSLVAASGSHEQFF. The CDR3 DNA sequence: TGTGCCAGCAGTTTGGTTGCGGCTAGCGGGAGCCATGAGCAGTTCTTC.

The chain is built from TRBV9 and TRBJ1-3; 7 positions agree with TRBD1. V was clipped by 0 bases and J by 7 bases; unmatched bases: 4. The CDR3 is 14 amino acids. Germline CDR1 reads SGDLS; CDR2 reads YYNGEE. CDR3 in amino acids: CASSVVGGENTIYF. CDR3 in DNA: TGTGCCAGCAGCGTAGTAGGGGGCGAGAACACCATATATTTT. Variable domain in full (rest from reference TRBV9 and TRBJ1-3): DSGVTQTPKHLITATGQRVTLRCSPRSGDLSVYWYQQSLDQGLQFLIQYYNGEERAKGNILERFSAQQFPDLHSELNLSSLELGDSALYFCASSVVGGENTIYFGEGSWLTVV.

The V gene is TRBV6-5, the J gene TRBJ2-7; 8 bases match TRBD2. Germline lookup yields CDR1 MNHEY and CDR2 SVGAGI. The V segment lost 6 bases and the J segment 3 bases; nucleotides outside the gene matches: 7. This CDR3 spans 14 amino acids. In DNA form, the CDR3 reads TGTGCCAGCAGAACCGCCAGCGGGAGCTACGAGCAGTACTTC. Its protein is CASRTASGSYEQYF.

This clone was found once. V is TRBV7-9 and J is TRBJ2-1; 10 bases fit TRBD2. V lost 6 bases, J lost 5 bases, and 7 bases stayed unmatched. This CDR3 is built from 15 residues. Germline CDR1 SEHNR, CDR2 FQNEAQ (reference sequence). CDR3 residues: CASRPPGLAHNEQFF. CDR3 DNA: TGTGCCAGCAGACCCCCGGGACTAGCGCACAATGAGCAGTTCTTC.

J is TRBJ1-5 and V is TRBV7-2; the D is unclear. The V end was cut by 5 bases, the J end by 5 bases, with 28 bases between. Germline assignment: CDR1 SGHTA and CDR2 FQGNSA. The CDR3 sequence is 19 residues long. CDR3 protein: CASSPRLRGPKPYDQPQHF. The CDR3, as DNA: TGTGCCAGCAGCCCCCGCTTGCGAGGCCCCAAACCCTATGATCAGCCCCAGCATTTT.

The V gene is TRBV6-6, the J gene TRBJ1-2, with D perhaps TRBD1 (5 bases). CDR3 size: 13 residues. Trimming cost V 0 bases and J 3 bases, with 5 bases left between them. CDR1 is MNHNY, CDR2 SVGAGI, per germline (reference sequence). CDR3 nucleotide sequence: TGTGCCAGCAGTTACTCAGGGGACTATGGCTACACCTTC. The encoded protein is CASSYSGDYGYTF.

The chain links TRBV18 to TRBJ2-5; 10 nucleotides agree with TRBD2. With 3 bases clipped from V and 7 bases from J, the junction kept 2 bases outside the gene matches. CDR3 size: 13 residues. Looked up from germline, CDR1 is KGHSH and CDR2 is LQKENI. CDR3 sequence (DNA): TGTGCCAGCTCACCGAGCGGGGGGGTGACCCAGTACTTC. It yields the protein CASSPSGGVTQYF.

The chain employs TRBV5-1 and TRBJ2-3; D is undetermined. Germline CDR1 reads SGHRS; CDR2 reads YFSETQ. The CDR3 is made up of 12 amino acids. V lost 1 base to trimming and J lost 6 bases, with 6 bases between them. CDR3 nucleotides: TGCGCCAGCAGCTTGTTGAGGGATACGCAGTATTTT. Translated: CASSLLRDTQYF.

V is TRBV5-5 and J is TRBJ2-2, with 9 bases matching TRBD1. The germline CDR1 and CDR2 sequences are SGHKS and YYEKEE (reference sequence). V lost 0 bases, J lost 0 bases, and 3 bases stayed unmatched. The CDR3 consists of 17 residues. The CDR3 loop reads CASSLVGTGTNTGELFF. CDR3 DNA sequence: TGTGCCAGCAGCTTGGTGGGGACAGGGACGAACACCGGGGAGCTGTTTTTT.